The text below deals with one T cell receptor (beta chain). Assay used: immunoSEQ multiplex PCR; TCRdb lists only in-frame clones, some missing. The table records more than 80,000 clones, roughly four fifths of them present only once. This sample stems from a study of blood T cell repertoires in COVID-19. About the study: Sample material is recorded as cDNA or gDNA derived from T cells, B-cell-depleted T cells, or PBMCs.

This clonotype was obtained from an elderly man with COVID-19, enrolled during active disease. The source material was peripheral blood.

Written as DNA, the CDR3 is TGTGCCAGCAGTAAAGACAGGGTGATGAACTCCGAGCAGTACTTC. Translated: CASSKDRVMNSEQYF. The chain employs TRBV6-2 or TRBV6-3 and TRBJ2-7, with 7 bases lining up with TRBD1. Germline V gene data show CDR1 as MNHEY and CDR2 as SVGEGT. The CDR3 is made up of 15 amino acids. The V and J ends lost 5 bases and 6 bases, in that order; junction bases with no gene match: 13.